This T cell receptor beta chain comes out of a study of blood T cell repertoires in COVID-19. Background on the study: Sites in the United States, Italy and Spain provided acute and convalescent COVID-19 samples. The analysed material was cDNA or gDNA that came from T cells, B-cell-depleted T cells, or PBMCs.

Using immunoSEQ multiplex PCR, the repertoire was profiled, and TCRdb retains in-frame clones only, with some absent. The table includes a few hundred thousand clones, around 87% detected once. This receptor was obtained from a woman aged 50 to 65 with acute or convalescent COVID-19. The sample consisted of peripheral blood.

The CDR3 nucleotides read TGTGCCAGTAGTATCACCCCGGGGGGGGCTTATGGCTACACCTTC. This gives the protein CASSITPGGAYGYTF. The genes are TRBV19 and TRBJ1-2; tentatively, D is TRBD1 (6 bases). Germline V CDR1 and CDR2: LNHDA, SQIVND (reference sequence). The V and J ends lost 3 bases and 5 bases respectively, with 16 bases between them. The CDR3 runs to 15 residues.